Below, 21 T cell receptor beta chains from the same sample are listed, as sequenced in a study of molecular identifiers for immune sequencing clone quantification. TCRdb called the PCR reads again in MiXCR, with one record for every CDR3 protein. Among approximately 37,000 distinct CDR3 sequences listed, 15% to 20% were seen once. Source material: naive CD8+ T cells from blood, with Jurkat cell RNA spiked in. As for subset: FACS-sorted CD8+CD4-CCR7+CD45RA+ naive T cells. The receptors were sampled from a human donor in good health. Some libraries in this study had Jurkat cell RNA spiked in.

This clonotype was seen repeatedly, ten times or more. The chain carries TRBV20-1 and TRBJ2-7, with D possibly matching TRBD1 (6 bases). The V end lost 0 bases, the J end lost 4 bases, and 10 bases lay between the germline ends. Germline values: CDR1 DFQATT, CDR2 SNEGSKA (reference sequence). CDR3 length: 13 residues. CDR3 nucleotide sequence: TGCAGTGCTAGAGAGAACCAGGGGTACGAGCAGTACTTC. It translates to CSARENQGYEQYF.

Many counts were recorded for this clonotype. The J gene is TRBJ2-3, the V gene TRBV7-8; TRBD1 aligns across 8 bases. This CDR3 has 17 residues. The trim removed 5 bases at V and 2 bases at J, leaving 12 bases unmatched. CDR1 is SGHVS and CDR2 is FQNEAQ in the germline V gene. CDR3: CASSTRQGTLNTDTQYF. The CDR3 nucleotides read TGTGCCAGCAGCACTCGACAGGGGACTTTGAACACAGATACGCAGTATTTT.

The sample holds many counts of this clonotype. The V gene is TRBV7-9, the J gene TRBJ2-1, with 9 bases aligning to TRBD1. In germline, CDR1 is SEHNR, CDR2 FQNEAQ (reference sequence). This CDR3 has 14 residues. With 6 bases clipped from V and 6 bases from J, the junction kept 6 bases outside the gene matches. DNA of the CDR3: TGTGCCAGCAGGGCACAGGGGGCCGTCAATGAGCAGTTCTTC. Protein product: CASRAQGAVNEQFF. Full variable domain (missing parts from reference TRBV7-9 and TRBJ2-1): DTGVSQNPRHKITKRGQNVTFRCDPISEHNRLYWYRQTLGQGPEFLTYFQNEAQLEKSRLLSDRFSAERPKGSFSTLEIQRTEQGDSAMYLCASRAQGAVNEQFFGPGTRLTVL.

With respect to this clonotype: As the CDR3 is not closed by the conserved phenylalanine or tryptophan, this likely results from a read error. The chain couples TRBV6-1 to TRBJ2-3, with D unresolved. This CDR3 has 16 residues. Per germline, CDR1 MNHNS and CDR2 SASEGT. The CDR3 here is CPSSEFGTSSTDTQYS. In nucleotides, the CDR3 is TGTCCCAGCAGTGAATTTGGCACCTCTAGCACAGATACGCAGTATTCT.

The chain uses TRBV29-1 and TRBJ2-3; D is perhaps TRBD1 (6 bases). CDR1 and CDR2 (germline): SQVTM, ANQGSEA. V lost 5 bases and J 2 bases, leaving 17 bases between the germline ends. This CDR3 has 15 residues. Here the CDR3 reads CSVSVGGRFTDTQYF. The CDR3 DNA reads as TGCAGCGTTTCGGTAGGGGGTCGATTCACAGATACGCAGTATTTT.

Remarks on this clonotype: This may stem from a read error, because a much larger clone lies one nucleotide away. This sequence joins TRBV12-3 or TRBV12-4 and TRBJ1-1; TRBD1 might be the D (5 bases). This CDR3 comprises 14 residues. CDR3 amino acids: CACSPGTGRTEAFF. CDR3 sequence (DNA): TGTGCCTGCAGTCCTGGGACGGGGAGAACTGAAGCTTTCTTT.

Ten or more counts support this clonotype. J is TRBJ1-1 and V is TRBV4-1; D is ambiguous. CDR3 size: 12 residues. Germline V CDR1 and CDR2: MGHRA, YSYEKL. Trimming took off 0 bases at V and 8 bases at J, with 7 bases between the two ends. CDR3 protein: CASSQDGQEAFF. CDR3 DNA: TGCGCCAGCAGCCAAGACGGGCAGGAAGCTTTCTTT.

This clonotype was detected many times. The gene calls are TRBV12-3 or TRBV12-4 and TRBJ2-3, with no clear D. The CDR3 extends over 13 amino acids. V gave up 5 bases and J gave up 2 bases, with 8 bases separating them. The CDR3 protein is CASSVGPTDTQYF. The CDR3 DNA reads TGTGCCAGCAGTGTCGGCCCCACAGATACGCAGTATTTT.

This clonotype was detected ten times or more. This chain joins TRBV6-6 and TRBJ2-3; 11 positions match TRBD2. The ends lost 4 bases at V and 5 bases at J; junction bases unmatched: 8. CDR1 MNHNY and CDR2 SVGAGI come from the germline V gene (reference sequence). The CDR3 consists of 16 residues. This chain's CDR3 is CASSSELAGEEDTQYF. The DNA of the CDR3 is TGTGCCAGCAGTTCCGAACTAGCGGGAGAGGAAGATACGCAGTATTTT.

This clonotype was seen many times. The V and J genes are TRBV20-1 and TRBJ2-3, with D perhaps matching TRBD1 (6 bases). The V and J ends lost 3 bases and 0 bases respectively, with 16 bases between them. The CDR3 has 16 residues. Per the germline V gene, CDR1 is DFQATT and CDR2 is SNEGSKA (reference sequence). The CDR3 region has the DNA TGCAGTGCTAGGGGGACACTGGAGACTAGCACAGATACGCAGTATTTT. Its protein is CSARGTLETSTDTQYF.

This clonotype was counted at least ten times. This sequence joins TRBV5-5 and TRBJ2-3; TRBD2 is a possible D gene (5 bases). V lost 0 bases to trimming and J lost 0 bases, with 5 bases between them. The CDR3 has 14 residues. CDR1 is SGHKS and CDR2 is YYEKEE in the germline V gene (reference sequence). This CDR3 reads CASSLGGSTDTQYF. The CDR3 region has the DNA TGTGCCAGCAGCTTGGGCGGGAGCACAGATACGCAGTATTTT.

This clonotype was counted at least ten times. The rearrangement joins TRBV6-4 to TRBJ2-3, with 9 bases fitting TRBD2. In germline, CDR1 is MRHNA, CDR2 SNTAGT. The CDR3 length is 16 residues. Germline trimming cut 3 bases from V and 11 bases from J; bases unmatched to any gene: 15. The CDR3 region is CASSETASGNMREQYF. In nucleotides, the CDR3 is TGTGCCAGCAGTGAGACGGCTAGCGGGAATATGAGGGAGCAGTATTTT.

This clonotype was recorded many times. The chain uses TRBV29-1 and TRBJ2-5, with 9 bases lining up with TRBD1. The CDR3 is made up of 15 amino acids. V was clipped by 6 bases and J by 5 bases; unmatched bases: 13. The germline gives CDR1 SQVTM, CDR2 ANQGSEA. The CDR3, as DNA: TGCAGCGTGGCGCTCACAGGGGGCGCGGGGGAGACCCAGTACTTC. This translates into CSVALTGGAGETQYF.

This clonotype showed up many times. V gene TRBV5-1 combines with J gene TRBJ2-1; 9 bases match TRBD2. The CDR3 spans 17 residues. Germline lookup yields CDR1 SGHRS and CDR2 YFSETQ. V trimming: 0 bases; J trimming: 12 bases; junction bases outside the gene matches: 16. CDR3 residues: CASSLAGRLAGRKGQFF. In nucleotides, the CDR3 is TGCGCCAGCAGCTTGGCTGGGCGGCTAGCGGGGAGGAAAGGGCAGTTCTTC.

This clonotype showed up many times. The rearrangement uses TRBV7-9 and TRBJ2-2, with D maybe TRBD1 (6 bases). The ends were cut back, 5 bases at V and 5 bases at J, with 12 bases in the middle. The CDR3 length is 14 residues. Germline assignment: CDR1 SEHNR and CDR2 FQNEAQ (reference sequence). The CDR3 sequence: CASSPEGTTGELFF. As DNA, the CDR3 is TGTGCCAGCAGCCCGGAAGGGACAACCGGGGAGCTGTTTTTT. Looking up the rest from reference TRBV7-9 and TRBJ2-2 gives the full variable domain: DTGVSQNPRHKITKRGQNVTFRCDPISEHNRLYWYRQTLGQGPEFLTYFQNEAQLEKSRLLSDRFSAERPKGSFSTLEIQRTEQGDSAMYLCASSPEGTTGELFFGEGSRLTVL.

In this sample, this clonotype turned up many times. The V call is TRBV19, the J call TRBJ2-3; 7 positions match TRBD1. This CDR3 spans 16 amino acids. The ends lost 7 bases at V and 2 bases at J; junction bases unmatched: 12. Germline loops: CDR1 LNHDA, CDR2 SQIVND (reference sequence). The CDR3 region has the DNA TGTGCCAGTATGGGTAGGGGGACAGCCATCACAGATACGCAGTATTTT. The encoded protein is CASMGRGTAITDTQYF.

This clonotype was seen at least ten times. The J gene is TRBJ1-1, the V gene TRBV10-2; TRBD1 aligns across 10 bases. Trimming cost V 6 bases and J 4 bases; bases outside gene matches: 5. The CDR3 has 14 residues. CDR1 is WSHSY and CDR2 is SAAADI in the germline V gene. The CDR3 DNA is TGCGCCAGCAGAGCAGGGACAGGGGTCACTGAAGCTTTCTTT. Translating gives CASRAGTGVTEAFF.

This clonotype was seen a single time. This rearrangement joins TRBV7-9 to TRBJ2-7; D may be TRBD2 (6 bases). Germline CDR1 is SEHNR and CDR2 is FQNEAQ (reference sequence). CDR3 length equals 13 residues. V was pared by 8 bases and J by 7 bases, with 18 bases between. CDR3 residues: CASSASVGGEQYF. The CDR3 DNA is TGTGCCAGCTCGGCTAGCGTCGGTGGGGAGCAGTACTTC.

This clonotype was observed at least ten times. The V gene is TRBV7-8, the J gene TRBJ1-5; no clear D gene. The CDR3 runs to 14 residues. The germline V and J ends were trimmed by 4 bases and 5 bases, with 12 bases remaining between them. Per the germline V gene, CDR1 is SGHVS and CDR2 is FQNEAQ. The CDR3 sequence is CASSWTVMDQPQHF. The CDR3 coding sequence is TGTGCCAGCAGCTGGACCGTTATGGATCAGCCCCAGCATTTT.

This clonotype appeared many times. This chain connects TRBV12-3 or TRBV12-4 to TRBJ2-7, with TRBD2 matching over 8 bases. Trimming removed 3 bases from V and 7 bases from J; junction bases left unmatched: 5. The CDR3 loop spans 13 amino acids. The DNA for the CDR3 is TGTGCCAGCAGTTTCGGGTTAGCGGGGGAGCAGTACTTC. Its protein product is CASSFGLAGEQYF.

Ten or more counts support this clonotype. This chain joins TRBV12-5 and TRBJ1-4, with D possibly matching TRBD1 (5 bases). This CDR3 region has 15 residues. The V and J ends lost 4 bases and 8 bases respectively, with 17 bases between them. Germline V gene lookup returns CDR1 LGHNT and CDR2 FRNRAP. CDR3 sequence (DNA): TGTGCTAGTGGTTCTAAGTTGGGGGAGCAGGAAAAACTGTTTTTT. Protein sequence: CASGSKLGEQEKLFF. The full variable domain, completed using reference TRBV12-5 and TRBJ1-4, is DARVTQTPRHKVTEMGQEVTMRCQPILGHNTVFWYRQTMMQGLELLAYFRNRAPLDDSGMPKDRFSAEMPDATLATLKIQPSEPRDSAVYFCASGSKLGEQEKLFFGSGTQLSVL.